This TCR beta chain originates from a study of OX40 agonist ivuxolimab in advanced cancers. In the study overall: Ivuxolimab, which targeted the costimulatory receptor OX40 (CD134), was an agonistic, fully human IgG2 monoclonal antibody. Three dose-escalation patients achieved partial responses, one with hepatocellular carcinoma and two with cutaneous melanoma. Of the 50 to 55 dose-escalation patients, hepatocellular carcinoma was present in around 20, melanoma in approximately 15, renal cell carcinoma in 9 and head and neck cancer in 9. Intravenous ivuxolimab was administered to patients every 2 weeks at six dose levels: 0.01, 0.1, 0.3, 1.5, 3 and 10 mg/kg. Patients were allowed to have had prior anti-PD-1, anti-PD-L1 or anti-CTLA-4 therapy, and around two fifths of the dose-escalation patients had been treated with checkpoint inhibitors. The paper covers the monotherapy dose-escalation part of the phase I ivuxolimab trial, which included N of about 50 patients. The point of sequencing TCRbeta in the periphery was to test whether ivuxolimab changed TCR sequence diversity and drove clonal T-cell expansion. The dose-escalation cohort was 80% to 90% male with a mean age of around 62 years, ranging from roughly 23 to 90.

Patients with a history of autoimmune disease or receiving systemic immunosuppression were excluded from the trial. Peripheral blood for TCR sequencing was drawn from every dose cohort at baseline, at cycle 4 day 1 and at cycle 7 day 1. The samples were drawn from a first-in-human, open-label, multicenter phase I dose-escalation trial of ivuxolimab. The trial enrolled adults with locally advanced or metastatic head and neck squamous cell, hepatocellular, melanoma or renal cell carcinoma. Before TCR sequencing, CD4+ and CD8+ T cells were separately sorted from peripheral blood. What the study reported, not specific to this receptor: After ivuxolimab, more expanded clones were found on average in CD8+ T cells than in CD4+ T cells. Which antigens the clonally expanded peripheral T cells were specific for was not determined. At doses of 0.1 to 3.0 mg/kg, clonal expansion of both CD4+ and CD8+ T cells in blood was seen between baseline and week 6. Low levels of normalized T-cell clonal expansion were also seen in some patients who did not respond. Partial responders in the 0.1-3.0 mg/kg groups had among the lowest normalized peripheral clonal expansion, especially among CD8+ T cells.

The germline V gene encodes CDR1 MGHRA and CDR2 YSYEKL. Taken from cysteine to phenylalanine, the CDR3 has 18 residues. The DNA shown is the 54-base CDR3, in frame from base 1. At the junction V is shortened by 0 bases and J by 9 bases; bases outside the gene matches: 17. This clone has only one observation. The antigen it recognizes is unknown. Base qualities are not at hand, and no much larger clone is one base apart. Genomic DNA was extracted from sorted cells for sequencing of the TCRbeta CDR3 region. The immunoSEQ Assay was used for sequencing of TCRbeta CDR3 regions. Drawn from immuneACCESS, this table holds only the in-frame rearrangements with V and J called that TCRdb kept. Clones are partly lost; checked studies trace under half to an unresolved V gene and leave the rest unexplained. The sample yields about 41,000 clones; roughly 86% were counted once. In total, the top ten clones hold more than 3% of the sample.

Source: CD4+ or CD8+ T cells sorted from blood, taken in a trial of the OX40 agonist ivuxolimab. The rearrangement combines TRBV4-1 with TRBJ2-1, and 7 bases in between align with TRBD1. The sequence derives from an adult with an advanced solid tumor such as melanoma, head and neck, liver or kidney cancer. The DNA sequence is given as TGCGCCAGCAGCCAAGAGACCCTCCTAGGGTACGCAGGGGGTGAGCAGTTCTTC. This sequence encodes CASSQETLLGYAGGEQFF.